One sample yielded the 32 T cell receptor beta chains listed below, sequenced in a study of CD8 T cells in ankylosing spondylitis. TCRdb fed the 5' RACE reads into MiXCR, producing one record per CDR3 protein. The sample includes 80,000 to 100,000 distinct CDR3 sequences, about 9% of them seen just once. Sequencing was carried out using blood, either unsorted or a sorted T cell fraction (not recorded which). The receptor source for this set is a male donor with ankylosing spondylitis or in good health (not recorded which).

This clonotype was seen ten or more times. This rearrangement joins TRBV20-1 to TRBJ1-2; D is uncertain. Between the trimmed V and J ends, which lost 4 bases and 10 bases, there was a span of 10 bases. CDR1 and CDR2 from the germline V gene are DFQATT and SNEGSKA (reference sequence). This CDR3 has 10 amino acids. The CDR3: CSAIPLHYTF. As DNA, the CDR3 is TGCAGTGCTATCCCGCTACACTACACCTTC.

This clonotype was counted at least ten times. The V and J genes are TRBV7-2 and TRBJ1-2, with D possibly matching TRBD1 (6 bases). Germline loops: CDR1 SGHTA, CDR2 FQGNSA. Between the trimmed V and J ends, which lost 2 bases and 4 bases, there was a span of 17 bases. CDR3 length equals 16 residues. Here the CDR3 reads CASSLYPGDLRYGYTF. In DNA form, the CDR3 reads TGTGCCAGCAGCTTATACCCAGGGGACCTCCGCTATGGCTACACCTTC. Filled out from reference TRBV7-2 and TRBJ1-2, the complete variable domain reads GAGVSQSPSNKVTEKGKDVELRCDPISGHTALYWYRQSLGQGLEFLIYFQGNSAPDKSGLPSDRFSAERTGGSVSTLTIQRTQQEDSAVYLCASSLYPGDLRYGYTFGSGTRLTVV.

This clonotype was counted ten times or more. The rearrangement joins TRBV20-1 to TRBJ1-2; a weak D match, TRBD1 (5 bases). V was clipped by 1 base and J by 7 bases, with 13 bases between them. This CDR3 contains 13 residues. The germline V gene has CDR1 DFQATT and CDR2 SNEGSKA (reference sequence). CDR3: CSARARGAGGYTF. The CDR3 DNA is TGCAGTGCTAGAGCCCGAGGGGCTGGTGGCTACACCTTC.

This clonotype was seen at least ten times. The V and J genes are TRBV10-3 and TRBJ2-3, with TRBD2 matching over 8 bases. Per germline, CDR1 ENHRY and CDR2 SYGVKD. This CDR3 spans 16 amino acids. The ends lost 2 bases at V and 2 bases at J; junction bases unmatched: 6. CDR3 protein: CAISERGGVATDTQYF. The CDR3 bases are TGTGCCATCAGTGAGCGGGGGGGCGTTGCCACAGATACGCAGTATTTT.

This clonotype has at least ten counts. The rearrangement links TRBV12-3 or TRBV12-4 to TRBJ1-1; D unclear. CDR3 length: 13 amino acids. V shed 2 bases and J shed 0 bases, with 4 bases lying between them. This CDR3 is CASSLSMNTEAFF. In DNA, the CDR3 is TGTGCCAGCAGTTTAAGCATGAACACTGAAGCTTTCTTT.

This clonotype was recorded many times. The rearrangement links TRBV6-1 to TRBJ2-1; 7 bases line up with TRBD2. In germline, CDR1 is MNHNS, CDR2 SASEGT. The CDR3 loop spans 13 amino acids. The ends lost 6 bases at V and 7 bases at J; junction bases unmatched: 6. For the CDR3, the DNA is TGTGCCAGCAGCTCGGGGGGTCCAAATGAGCAGTTCTTC. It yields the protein CASSSGGPNEQFF.

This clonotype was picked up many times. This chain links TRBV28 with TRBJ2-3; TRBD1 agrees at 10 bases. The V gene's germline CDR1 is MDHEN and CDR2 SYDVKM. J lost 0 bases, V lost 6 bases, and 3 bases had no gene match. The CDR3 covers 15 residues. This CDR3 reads CASRGDRGSTDTQYF. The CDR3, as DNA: TGTGCCAGCAGGGGGGACAGGGGCAGCACAGATACGCAGTATTTT.

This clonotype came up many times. CDR3 bases: TGCGCCAGCAGCCCAAGGACTAGCGGAGCCTACGAGCAGTACTTC. This sequence encodes CASSPRTSGAYEQYF. This chain uses TRBV5-1 with TRBJ2-7, with 10 bases aligning to TRBD2. Germline V gene lookup returns CDR1 SGHRS and CDR2 YFSETQ. This CDR3 spans 15 amino acids. The V segment lost 4 bases and the J segment 2 bases; nucleotides outside the gene matches: 6.

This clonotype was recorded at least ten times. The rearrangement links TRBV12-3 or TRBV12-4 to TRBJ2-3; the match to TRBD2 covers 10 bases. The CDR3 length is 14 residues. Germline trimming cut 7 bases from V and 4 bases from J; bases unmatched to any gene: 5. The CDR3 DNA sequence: TGTGCCAGCACCCTAGGGACTAGCGCAGATACGCAGTATTTT. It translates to CASTLGTSADTQYF.

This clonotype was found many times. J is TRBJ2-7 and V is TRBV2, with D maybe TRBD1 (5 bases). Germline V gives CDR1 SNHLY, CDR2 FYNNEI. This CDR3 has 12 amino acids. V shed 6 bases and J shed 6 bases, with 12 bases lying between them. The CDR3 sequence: CASSRDSGEQYF. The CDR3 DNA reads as TGTGCCAGCAGCAGGGATTCTGGCGAGCAGTACTTC.

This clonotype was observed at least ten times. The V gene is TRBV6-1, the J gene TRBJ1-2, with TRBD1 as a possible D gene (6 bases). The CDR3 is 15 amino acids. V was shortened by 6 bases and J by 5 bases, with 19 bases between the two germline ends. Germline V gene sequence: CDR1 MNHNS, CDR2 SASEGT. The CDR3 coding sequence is TGTGCCAGCAGGGAGGGGACAACCGCCACGTATGGCTACACCTTC. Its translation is CASREGTTATYGYTF.

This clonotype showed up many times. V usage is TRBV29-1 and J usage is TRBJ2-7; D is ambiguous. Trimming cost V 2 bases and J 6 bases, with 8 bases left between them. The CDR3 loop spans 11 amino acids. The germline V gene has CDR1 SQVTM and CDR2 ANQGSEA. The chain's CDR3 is CSVESTGEQYF. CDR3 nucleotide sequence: TGCAGCGTTGAAAGTACGGGCGAGCAGTACTTC.

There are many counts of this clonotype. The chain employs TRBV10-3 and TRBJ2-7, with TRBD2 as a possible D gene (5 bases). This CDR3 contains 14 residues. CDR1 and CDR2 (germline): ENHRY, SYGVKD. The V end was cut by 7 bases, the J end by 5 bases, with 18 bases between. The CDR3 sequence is CAIKRARGGNEQYF. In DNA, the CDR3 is TGTGCCATCAAACGGGCCCGGGGTGGGAACGAGCAGTACTTC.

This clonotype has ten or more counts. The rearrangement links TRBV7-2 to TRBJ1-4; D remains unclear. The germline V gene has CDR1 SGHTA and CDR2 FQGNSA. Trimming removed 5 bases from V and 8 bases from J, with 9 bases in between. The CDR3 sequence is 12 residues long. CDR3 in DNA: TGTGCCAGCAGCGATAGAGGGGAAAAACTGTTTTTT. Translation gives CASSDRGEKLFF.

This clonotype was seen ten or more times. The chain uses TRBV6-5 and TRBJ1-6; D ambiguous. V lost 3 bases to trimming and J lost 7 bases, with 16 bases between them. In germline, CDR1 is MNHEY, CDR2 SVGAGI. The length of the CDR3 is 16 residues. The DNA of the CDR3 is TGTGCCAGCAGTTATGCTTCGTGGAGGTGGAATTCACCCCTCCACTTT. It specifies CASSYASWRWNSPLHF.

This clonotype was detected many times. The CDR3 DNA is TGTGCCAGCCACAGGAGCTCCTACAATGAGCAGTTCTTC. Its protein is CASHRSSYNEQFF. This rearrangement joins TRBV2 to TRBJ2-1; D possibly corresponds to TRBD1 (5 bases). In germline, CDR1 is SNHLY, CDR2 FYNNEI. This CDR3 has 13 amino acids. V was pared by 8 bases and J by 0 bases, with 8 bases between.

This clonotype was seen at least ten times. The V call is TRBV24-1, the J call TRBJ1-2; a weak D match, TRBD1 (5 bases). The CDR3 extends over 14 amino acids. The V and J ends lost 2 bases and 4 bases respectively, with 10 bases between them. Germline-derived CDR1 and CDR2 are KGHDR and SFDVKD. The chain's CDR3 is CATSDSDIPYGYTF. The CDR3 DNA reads TGTGCCACCAGTGATTCGGACATCCCCTATGGCTACACCTTC.

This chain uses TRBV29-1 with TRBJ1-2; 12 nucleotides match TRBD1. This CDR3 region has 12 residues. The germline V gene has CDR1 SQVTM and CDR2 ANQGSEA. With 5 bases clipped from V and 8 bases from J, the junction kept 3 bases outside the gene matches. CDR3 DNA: TGCAGCGTTCGGGGGACAGGGGGCGGCTACACCTTC. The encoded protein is CSVRGTGGGYTF.

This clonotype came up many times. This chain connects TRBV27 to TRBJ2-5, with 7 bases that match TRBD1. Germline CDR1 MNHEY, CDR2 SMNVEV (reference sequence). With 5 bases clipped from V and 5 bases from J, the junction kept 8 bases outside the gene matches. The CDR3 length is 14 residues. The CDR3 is CASSIPGQRETQYF. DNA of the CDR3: TGTGCCAGCAGTATCCCGGGACAGCGTGAGACCCAGTACTTC.

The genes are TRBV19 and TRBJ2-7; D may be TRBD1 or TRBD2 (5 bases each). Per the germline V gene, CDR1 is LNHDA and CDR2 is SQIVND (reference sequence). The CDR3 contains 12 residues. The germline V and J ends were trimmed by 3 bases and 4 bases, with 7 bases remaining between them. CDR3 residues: CASSMWGYEQYF. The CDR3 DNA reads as TGTGCCAGTAGTATGTGGGGGTACGAGCAGTACTTC.

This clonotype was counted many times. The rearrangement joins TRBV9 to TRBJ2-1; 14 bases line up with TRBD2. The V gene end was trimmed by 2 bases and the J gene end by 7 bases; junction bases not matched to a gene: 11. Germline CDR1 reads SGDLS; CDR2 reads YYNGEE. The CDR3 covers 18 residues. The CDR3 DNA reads TGTGCCAGCAGCGTGCAGCTCAGGACTAGCGGGGGGCAGAATGAGCAGTTCTTC. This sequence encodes CASSVQLRTSGGQNEQFF.

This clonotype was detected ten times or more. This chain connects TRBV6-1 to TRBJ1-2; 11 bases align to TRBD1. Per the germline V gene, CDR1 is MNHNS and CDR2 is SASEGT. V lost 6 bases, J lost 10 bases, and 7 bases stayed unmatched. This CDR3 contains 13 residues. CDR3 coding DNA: TGTGCCAGCAGCGGGGACAGGGGGAATGTCTACACCTTC. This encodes CASSGDRGNVYTF.

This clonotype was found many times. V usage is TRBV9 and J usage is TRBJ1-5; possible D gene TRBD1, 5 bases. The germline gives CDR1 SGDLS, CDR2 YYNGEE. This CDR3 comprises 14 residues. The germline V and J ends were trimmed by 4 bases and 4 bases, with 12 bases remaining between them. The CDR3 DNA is TGTGCCAGCAGCCCCGGGGGAGGTAATCAGCCCCAGCATTTT. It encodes CASSPGGGNQPQHF.

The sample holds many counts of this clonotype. CDR3 sequence reads: CASSLGKVRNQETQYF. The CDR3 DNA reads TGTGCCAGCAGCTTAGGGAAGGTGCGGAACCAAGAGACCCAGTACTTC. The gene calls are TRBV7-2 and TRBJ2-5, with D hard to call. The CDR3 loop spans 16 amino acids. Germline values: CDR1 SGHTA, CDR2 FQGNSA. V lost 1 base, J lost 0 bases, and 12 bases lay in between. Full variable domain (remainder filled in from reference TRBV7-2 and TRBJ2-5): GAGVSQSPSNKVTEKGKDVELRCDPISGHTALYWYRQSLGQGLEFLIYFQGNSAPDKSGLPSDRFSAERTGGSVSTLTIQRTQQEDSAVYLCASSLGKVRNQETQYFGPGTRLLVL.

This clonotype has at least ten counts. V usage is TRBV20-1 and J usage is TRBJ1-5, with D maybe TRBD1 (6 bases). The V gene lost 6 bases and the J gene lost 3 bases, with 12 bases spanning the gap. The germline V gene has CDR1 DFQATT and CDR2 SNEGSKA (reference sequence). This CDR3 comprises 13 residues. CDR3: CSAVRGLNQPQHF. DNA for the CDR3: TGCAGTGCCGTGCGGGGGCTCAATCAGCCCCAGCATTTT.

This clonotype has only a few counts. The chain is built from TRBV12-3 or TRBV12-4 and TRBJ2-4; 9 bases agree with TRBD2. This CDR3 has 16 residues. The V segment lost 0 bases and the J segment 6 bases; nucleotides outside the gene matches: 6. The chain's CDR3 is CASSLASTSGRNIQYF. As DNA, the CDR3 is TGTGCCAGCAGTTTAGCGTCGACTAGCGGTCGAAACATTCAGTACTTC.

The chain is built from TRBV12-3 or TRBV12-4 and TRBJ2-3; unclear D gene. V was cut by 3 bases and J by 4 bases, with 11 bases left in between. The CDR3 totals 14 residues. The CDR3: CASSLSRPADTQYF. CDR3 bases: TGTGCCAGCAGTTTGTCGCGTCCTGCAGATACGCAGTATTTT.

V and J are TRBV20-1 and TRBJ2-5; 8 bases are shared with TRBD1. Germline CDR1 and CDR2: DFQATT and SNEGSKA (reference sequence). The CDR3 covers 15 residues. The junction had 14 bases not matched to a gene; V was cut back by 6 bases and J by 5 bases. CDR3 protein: CSAPNDRGGGETQYF. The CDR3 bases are TGCAGTGCCCCTAACGACAGGGGAGGAGGCGAGACCCAGTACTTC.

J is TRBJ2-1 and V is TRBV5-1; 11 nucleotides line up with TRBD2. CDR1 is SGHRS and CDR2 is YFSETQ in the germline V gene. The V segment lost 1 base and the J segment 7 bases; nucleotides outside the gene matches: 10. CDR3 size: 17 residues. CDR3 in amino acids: CASSLFLAGGLLNEQFF. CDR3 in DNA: TGCGCCAGCAGCTTGTTCCTAGCGGGGGGTCTCTTGAATGAGCAGTTCTTC.

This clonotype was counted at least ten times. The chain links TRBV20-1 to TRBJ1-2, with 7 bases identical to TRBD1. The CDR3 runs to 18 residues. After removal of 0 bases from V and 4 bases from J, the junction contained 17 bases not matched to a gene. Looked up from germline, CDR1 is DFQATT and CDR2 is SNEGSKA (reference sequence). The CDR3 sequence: CSARDLTFGDSRIYGYTF. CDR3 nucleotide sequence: TGCAGTGCTAGAGATCTAACATTCGGGGACAGCAGAATCTATGGCTACACCTTC.

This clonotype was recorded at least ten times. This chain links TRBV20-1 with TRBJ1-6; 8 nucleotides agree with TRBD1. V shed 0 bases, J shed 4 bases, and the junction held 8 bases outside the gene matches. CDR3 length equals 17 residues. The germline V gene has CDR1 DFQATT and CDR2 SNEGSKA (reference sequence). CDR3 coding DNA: TGCAGTGCTAGAGATTCTGGACAGGGAACTTATAATTCACCCCTCCACTTT. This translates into CSARDSGQGTYNSPLHF.

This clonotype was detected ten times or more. The CDR3 reads CASSTNRGDTGNTIYF. Here the CDR3 DNA reads TGTGCCAGCAGCACGAACCGGGGAGACACTGGAAACACCATATATTTT. The genes are TRBV9 and TRBJ1-3; D not resolved. Germline V gives CDR1 SGDLS, CDR2 YYNGEE. The CDR3 consists of 16 residues. Trimming took 4 bases from V and 2 from J, leaving 16 bases between them. The whole variable domain, remainder taken from reference TRBV9 and TRBJ1-3, is DSGVTQTPKHLITATGQRVTLRCSPRSGDLSVYWYQQSLDQGLQFLIQYYNGEERAKGNILERFSAQQFPDLHSELNLSSLELGDSALYFCASSTNRGDTGNTIYFGEGSWLTVV.